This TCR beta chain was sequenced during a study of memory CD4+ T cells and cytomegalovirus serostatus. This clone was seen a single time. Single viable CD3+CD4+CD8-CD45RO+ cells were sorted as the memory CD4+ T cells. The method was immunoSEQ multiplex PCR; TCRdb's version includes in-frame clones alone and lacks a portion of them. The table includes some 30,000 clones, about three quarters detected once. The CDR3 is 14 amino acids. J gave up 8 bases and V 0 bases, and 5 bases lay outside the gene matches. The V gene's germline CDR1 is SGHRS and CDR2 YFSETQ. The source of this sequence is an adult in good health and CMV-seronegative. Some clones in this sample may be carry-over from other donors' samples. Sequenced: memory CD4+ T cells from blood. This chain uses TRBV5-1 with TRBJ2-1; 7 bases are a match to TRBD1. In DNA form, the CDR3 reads TGCGCCAGCAGCTTGGGACAGGGTAACGATGAGCAGTTCTTC. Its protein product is CASSLGQGNDEQFF.